This T cell receptor (beta chain) was found in a study of blood T cell repertoires in COVID-19. About the research overall: Donors in the United States, Italy and Spain gave samples during acute or convalescent COVID-19.

Method: immunoSEQ multiplex PCR; TCRdb's copy keeps in-frame clones and lacks some. The sample shows 470,000 or so clones, 80% to 90% of them seen only once. The germline V gene encodes CDR1 LNHDA and CDR2 SQIVND (reference sequence). V dropped 6 bases and J dropped 1 base, with 9 bases sitting between them. CDR3 length equals 13 residues. This clone came up once. The V call is TRBV19, the J call TRBJ1-1; D is ambiguous. The TCR originated in a woman younger than 45 with acute or convalescent COVID-19. The sample consisted of peripheral blood. This CDR3 reads CASSWAPNTEAFF. The CDR3, as DNA: TGTGCCAGTAGCTGGGCCCCGAACACTGAAGCTTTCTTT.